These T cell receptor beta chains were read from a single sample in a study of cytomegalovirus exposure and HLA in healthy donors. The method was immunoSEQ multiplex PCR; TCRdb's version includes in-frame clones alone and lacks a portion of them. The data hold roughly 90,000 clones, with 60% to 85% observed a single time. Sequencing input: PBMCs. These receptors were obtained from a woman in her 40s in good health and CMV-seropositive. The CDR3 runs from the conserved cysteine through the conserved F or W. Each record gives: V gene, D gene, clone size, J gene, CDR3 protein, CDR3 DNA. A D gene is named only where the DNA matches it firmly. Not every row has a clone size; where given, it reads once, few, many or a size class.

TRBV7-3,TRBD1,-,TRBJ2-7,CASSKQGAREEQYF,TGTGCCAGCAGCAAACAGGGGGCGCGGGAGGAGCAGTACTTC
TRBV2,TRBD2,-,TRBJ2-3,CASSEDGAGGPRGTDTQYF,TGTGCCAGCAGTGAAGACGGAGCGGGAGGGCCGAGGGGCACAGATACGCAGTATTTT
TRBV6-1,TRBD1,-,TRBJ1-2,CASRSGTGDGYTF,TGTGCCAGCAGATCCGGGACAGGGGATGGCTACACCTTC
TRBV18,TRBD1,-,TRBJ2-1,CASSLGTGSSYNEQFF,TGTGCCAGCTCACTCGGGACAGGGAGCTCCTACAATGAGCAGTTCTTC
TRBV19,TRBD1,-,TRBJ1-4,CASSPKGTVSSHMELFF,TGTGCCAGTAGTCCTAAAGGGACAGTCAGCTCTCATATGGAACTGTTTTTT
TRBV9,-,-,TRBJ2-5,CASSVVGAGETQYF,TGTGCCAGCAGCGTTGTAGGAGCCGGGGAGACCCAGTACTTC
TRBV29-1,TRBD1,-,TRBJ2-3,CSVRRQGGGTDTQYF,TGCAGCGTTCGGCGACAGGGTGGGGGCACAGATACGCAGTATTTT
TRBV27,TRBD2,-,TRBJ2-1,CASSLLAGENNEQFF,TGTGCCAGCAGTTTACTAGCGGGAGAGAACAATGAGCAGTTCTTC
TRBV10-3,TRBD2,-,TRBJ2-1,CAISGKTSGANNEQFF,TGTGCCATCAGTGGGAAGACTAGCGGGGCTAACAATGAGCAGTTCTTC
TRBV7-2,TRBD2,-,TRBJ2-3,CASSPGLAGVTDTQYF,TGTGCCAGCAGCCCCGGACTAGCGGGAGTCACAGATACGCAGTATTTT
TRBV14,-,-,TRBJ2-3,CASSQSQNTDTQYF,TGTGCCAGCAGCCAATCCCAAAACACAGATACGCAGTATTTT
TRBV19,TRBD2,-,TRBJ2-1,CASSTPSGRDEQFF,TGTGCCAGTAGTACGCCTAGCGGGAGGGATGAGCAGTTCTTC
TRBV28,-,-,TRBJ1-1,CASSPHPQGRAEAFF,TGTGCCAGCAGTCCCCACCCACAGGGTCGTGCTGAAGCTTTCTTT
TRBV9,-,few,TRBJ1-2,CASSPGRTRTHYGYTF,TGTGCCAGCAGCCCCGGCCGGACAAGGACGCACTATGGCTACACCTTC
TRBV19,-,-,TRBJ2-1,CASSIESNEQFF,TGTGCCAGTAGTATAGAGAGCAATGAGCAGTTCTTC
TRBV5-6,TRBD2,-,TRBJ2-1,CASSLLLAGGYEQFF,TGTGCCAGCAGCTTGCTACTAGCGGGGGGGTATGAGCAGTTCTTC
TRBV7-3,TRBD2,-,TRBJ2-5,CASRESTSGRRGETQYF,TGTGCCAGCAGGGAATCGACTAGCGGGAGGCGAGGGGAGACCCAGTACTTC
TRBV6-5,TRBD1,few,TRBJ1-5,CASRQTGESYQPQHF,TGTGCCAGCAGACAAACAGGGGAGAGCTATCAGCCCCAGCATTTT
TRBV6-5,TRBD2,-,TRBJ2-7,CASNIAGGYEQYF,TGTGCCAGCAATATAGCGGGAGGCTACGAGCAGTACTTC
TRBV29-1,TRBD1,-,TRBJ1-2,CSVSPVDRVNGYTF,TGCAGCGTTTCTCCCGTGGACAGGGTCAATGGCTACACCTTC
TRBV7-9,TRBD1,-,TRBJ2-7,CSSSSTRGTGTYEQYF,TGTTCCAGCAGCTCGACAAGGGGGACAGGCACCTACGAGCAGTACTTC
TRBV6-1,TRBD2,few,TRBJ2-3,CASSSSGGSTDTQYF,TGTGCCAGCAGTTCTAGCGGGGGTAGCACAGATACGCAGTATTTT
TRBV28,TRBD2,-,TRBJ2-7,CASSPFGEGLGEQYF,TGTGCCAGCAGTCCCTTTGGGGAGGGCCTCGGTGAGCAGTACTTC
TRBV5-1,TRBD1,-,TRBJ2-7,CASSLGGQAYEQYF,TGCGCCAGCAGCTTGGGTGGACAGGCCTACGAGCAGTACTTC
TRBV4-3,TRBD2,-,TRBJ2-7,CASSQGLATTYEQYF,TGCGCCAGCAGCCAGGGACTAGCGACCACCTACGAGCAGTACTTC
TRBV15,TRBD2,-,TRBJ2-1,CATSSSGRASNEQFF,TGTGCCACCAGTTCTAGCGGGAGGGCCAGCAATGAGCAGTTCTTC
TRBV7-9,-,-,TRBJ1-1,CASRTANTEAFF,TGTGCCAGCAGGACAGCGAACACTGAAGCTTTCTTT
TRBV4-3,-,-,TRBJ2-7,CASSQEGQGLVEQYF,TGCGCCAGCAGCCAAGAGGGCCAGGGTTTAGTAGAGCAGTACTTC
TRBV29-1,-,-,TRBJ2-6,CSVFLSSGANVLTF,TGCAGCGTTTTCCTAAGCTCTGGGGCCAACGTCCTGACTTTC
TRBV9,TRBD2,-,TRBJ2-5,CASSVNGAGGSVSETQYF,TGTGCCAGCAGCGTAAATGGAGCGGGAGGTTCCGTCTCAGAGACCCAGTACTTC
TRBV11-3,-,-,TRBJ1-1,CASSLRLDTEAFF,TGTGCCAGCAGCTTAAGACTCGACACTGAAGCTTTCTTT
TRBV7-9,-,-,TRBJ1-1,CASSLEAGREAFF,TGTGCCAGCAGCTTAGAGGCAGGGAGGGAAGCTTTCTTT
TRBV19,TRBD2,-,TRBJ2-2,CASSISGRGGGELFF,TGTGCCAGTAGTATATCCGGGAGGGGAGGCGGGGAGCTGTTTTTT
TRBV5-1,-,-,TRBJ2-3,CASRTGDWGGTDTQYF,TGCGCCAGCAGGACTGGGGACTGGGGGGGCACAGATACGCAGTATTTT
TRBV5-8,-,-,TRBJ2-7,CASSLRVSYEQYF,TGTGCCAGCAGCTTGCGGGTCTCCTACGAGCAGTACTTC
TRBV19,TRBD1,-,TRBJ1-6,CASSFLNVGQGNSPLHF,TGTGCCAGTAGTTTTTTAAACGTAGGACAGGGAAATTCACCCCTCCACTTT
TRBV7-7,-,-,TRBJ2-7,CASSLTSGYEQYF,TGTGCTAGCAGCTTGACCAGCGGGTACGAGCAGTACTTC
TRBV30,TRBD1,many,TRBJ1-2,CAYAPGGVHYGYTF,TGTGCCTATGCACCAGGGGGCGTTCACTATGGCTACACCTTC